A single sample is the source of the 14 T cell receptor beta chains below, sequenced in a study of spatial heterogeneity in lung cancer. A single record per CDR3 protein comes from TCRdb applying MiXCR to the 5' RACE reads. The top ten hold about 15% of the sample, which has just over 800 distinct CDR3 sequences, roughly 7% seen once. Findings and caveats of the study: Higher tumor mutation counts went along with higher counts of expanded intratumoral alpha and beta TCRs.

Time point here: sample taken at primary tumor resection. The antigens these receptors bind are not known. The sequencing here drew on lung tumor tissue, taken at surgery. These TCRs come from a male donor with early-stage non-small cell lung cancer.

This clonotype is categorized as medium-sized. The chain recombines TRBV29-1 with TRBJ2-5; D uncertain. The CDR3 extends over 14 amino acids. Trimming took off 0 bases at V and 0 bases at J, with 8 bases between the two ends. Germline V gene sequence: CDR1 SQVTM, CDR2 ANQGSEA. CDR3 region: CSVEDRQYQETQYF. In DNA, the CDR3 is TGCAGCGTTGAAGACAGGCAATACCAAGAGACCCAGTACTTC.

This clonotype came up many times. V gene TRBV4-1 combines with J gene TRBJ2-1; D not resolved. The CDR3 is 17 amino acids. Germline V CDR1 and CDR2: MGHRA, YSYEKL. The germline V and J ends were trimmed by 0 bases and 0 bases, with 12 bases remaining between them. CDR3: CASSQDSSPSSYNEQFF. CDR3 DNA: TGCGCCAGCAGCCAAGATTCGAGCCCGAGCTCCTACAATGAGCAGTTCTTC.

This clonotype is large. The chain employs TRBV2 and TRBJ1-5; the D is unclear. This CDR3 is built from 13 residues. Trimming shortened V by 7 bases and J by 9 bases, and 16 bases separated the two germline ends. Per the germline V gene, CDR1 is SNHLY and CDR2 is FYNNEI. CDR3 sequence reads: CASTPSRGGPQHF. The CDR3 DNA reads as TGTGCCAGCACTCCGAGCCGGGGTGGGCCCCAGCATTTT.

This clonotype is labeled as large. The CDR3 DNA sequence: TGTGCCAGCAGCTCAAAAATAGGGACTAGCGGGATCTCCTACGAGCAGTACTTC. Translation: CASSSKIGTSGISYEQYF. The chain links TRBV7-2 to TRBJ2-7; the match to TRBD2 covers 13 bases. The CDR3 loop spans 18 amino acids. Germline V CDR1 and CDR2: SGHTA, FQGNSA. V lost 4 bases to trimming and J lost 0 bases; unmatched junction nucleotides: 9.

This clonotype is classed as large. This sequence joins TRBV5-1 and TRBJ2-2, with 12 bases identical to TRBD2. The CDR3 contains 17 residues. CDR1 SGHRS and CDR2 YFSETQ come from the germline V gene. J was trimmed by 4 bases and V by 1 base; bases with no gene match: 5. The CDR3 sequence is CASSLTLAGGSTGELFF. CDR3 in DNA: TGCGCCAGCAGCTTGACACTAGCGGGGGGAAGCACCGGGGAGCTGTTTTTT.

This clonotype is large in the sample. This chain links TRBV5-1 with TRBJ2-4; possibly TRBD2 for D (6 bases). The V end lost 4 bases, the J end lost 0 bases, and 8 bases lay between the germline ends. CDR1 and CDR2 (germline): SGHRS, YFSETQ. CDR3 length: 14 residues. The CDR3: CASSQGLAKNIQYF. For the CDR3, the DNA is TGCGCCAGCAGCCAGGGACTAGCCAAAAACATTCAGTACTTC.

By sample share, this clonotype is large. Its ends do not fully match the called genes, so a read error is possible. The rearrangement joins TRBV6-2 or TRBV6-3 to TRBJ1-2; 7 positions agree with TRBD1. The CDR3 is 15 amino acids. In germline, CDR1 is MNHEY, CDR2 SVGEGT. In nucleotides, the CDR3 is TGCGCCAGCAGTCGCCCCGGGACAGCGAACTATGGCTACACCTTC. Its protein product is CASSRPGTANYGYTF.

In this sample, this clonotype is large. V and J are TRBV4-1 and TRBJ2-5; TRBD2 matches at 10 bases. The CDR3 has 17 residues. The V and J ends lost 0 bases and 4 bases, in that order; junction bases with no gene match: 8. The germline CDR1 and CDR2 sequences are MGHRA and YSYEKL. In DNA, the CDR3 is TGCGCCAGCAGCCAAGATAGTCCTAGCGGGGGCTTAGAGACCCAGTACTTC. It yields the protein CASSQDSPSGGLETQYF.

This clonotype is termed medium-sized. The genes are TRBV6-6 and TRBJ1-3; 9 bases align to TRBD1. The CDR3 loop spans 15 amino acids. Germline CDR1 is MNHNY and CDR2 is SVGAGI (reference sequence). Trimming at V came to 6 bases and at J to 3 bases, leaving 6 bases not matched to a gene. CDR3 nucleotides: TGTGCCAGCAGCTTTGGGACAGGGTTTGGAAACACCATATATTTT. This encodes CASSFGTGFGNTIYF.

By sample share, this clonotype is large. The J gene is TRBJ1-5, the V gene TRBV28, with 7 bases matching TRBD1. Trimming cost V 5 bases and J 6 bases; bases outside gene matches: 10. The CDR3 runs 15 residues. Germline V gene lookup returns CDR1 MDHEN and CDR2 SYDVKM. DNA of the CDR3: TGTGCCAGCAGTCCCCTGACAGGGAGCGGTCAGCCCCAGCATTTT. This encodes CASSPLTGSGQPQHF.

This clonotype is labeled as medium-sized. Written as DNA, the CDR3 is TGTGCCAGCATCCCGGGACTAGCGGGGTCCTACGAGCAGTACTTC. As protein: CASIPGLAGSYEQYF. This chain uses TRBV6-2 or TRBV6-3 with TRBJ2-7, with 13 bases aligning to TRBD2. Germline loops: CDR1 MNHEY, CDR2 SVGEGT. V was pared by 7 bases and J by 1 base, with 4 bases of the junction left unmatched. The CDR3 consists of 15 residues.

Relative to its sample, this clonotype is large (0.1 to 1%). The chain joins TRBV28 to TRBJ1-6, with 9 bases aligning to TRBD1. Germline trimming cut 5 bases from V and 6 bases from J; bases unmatched to any gene: 5. The germline gives CDR1 MDHEN, CDR2 SYDVKM. The CDR3 runs 15 residues. The CDR3 spells CASSPRDRANSPLHF. CDR3 bases: TGTGCCAGCAGTCCCCGGGACAGGGCTAATTCACCCCTCCACTTT.

This clonotype is labeled large. This chain connects TRBV12-1 to TRBJ2-5; TRBD1 is taken as the D call from the table, unchecked against the DNA. TRBV12-1 is a documented pseudogene. The CDR3 is made up of 13 amino acids. In nucleotides, the CDR3 is TGTGCCAGCTCACCGACAGCCCAAGAGACCCAGTACTTC. This gives the protein CASSPTAQETQYF.

By sample share, this clonotype is medium-sized. The CDR3: CASGPGTMGGGELFF. The CDR3 coding sequence is TGCGCCAGCGGACCCGGGACTATGGGAGGCGGGGAGCTGTTTTTT. The chain employs TRBV4-3 and TRBJ2-2, with 7 bases fitting TRBD2. V shed 8 bases and J 7 bases; nucleotides not matched to a gene: 13. This CDR3 comprises 15 residues. Germline V gives CDR1 LGHNA, CDR2 YSLEER.